This paragraph covers one T cell receptor beta chain sequence. The antigen remains unidentified. These data originate in a study of human thymus T cells. The study, taken as a whole, reports: Reports from related research described highly overlapping thymic repertoires among unrelated individuals. Repertoires sampled from thymus and blood appeared biased in V and J gene usage.

Thymus was obtained from resections taken during corrective heart surgery. Finnish infants who were healthy and having corrective surgery for congenital heart defects made up the donors. Using immunoSEQ multiplex PCR, the repertoire was profiled, and TCRdb retains in-frame clones only, with some absent. The sample lists tens of thousands of clones, 90% to 95% seen once, with about 0.03% in the top ten. The sequenced sample consisted of thymus tissue. The source of this sequence is a girl younger than two with a congenital heart defect but otherwise immunologically healthy.

In nucleotides, the CDR3 is TGTGCCAGCACCCAGGCCGCGAGCACAGATACGCAGTATTTT. Translated: CASTQAASTDTQYF. The chain couples TRBV18 to TRBJ2-3; D is uncertain. Germline CDR1 is KGHSH and CDR2 is LQKENI. V lost 8 bases and J lost 0, with 12 bases in between. The CDR3 is made up of 14 amino acids.